Following are 29 T cell receptor beta chains from one sample sequenced in a study of blood T cell repertoires in COVID-19. The protocol was immunoSEQ multiplex PCR, while the TCRdb copy is restricted to in-frame clones and leaves out a portion. The profile covers fewer than 300,000 clones, with 70% to 85% appearing a single time and 3.3% taken by the ten largest. Sequencing was carried out using peripheral blood. The source is an elderly woman with acute or convalescent COVID-19.

This clone was found once. The chain links TRBV5-1 to TRBJ2-5; possible D gene TRBD1, 6 bases. CDR1 SGHRS and CDR2 YFSETQ come from the germline V gene. This CDR3 has 17 amino acids. V was cut by 0 bases and J by 4 bases, with 19 bases left in between. The CDR3 spells CASSLGLQGDLSETQYF. The CDR3 nucleotides are TGCGCCAGCAGCTTGGGACTACAGGGTGATCTCTCAGAGACCCAGTACTTC.

The V gene is TRBV5-1, the J gene TRBJ2-7; 7 bases are a match to TRBD2. CDR1 is SGHRS and CDR2 is YFSETQ in the germline V gene. CDR3 length: 14 amino acids. V trimming: 5 bases; J trimming: 1 base; junction bases outside the gene matches: 6. The DNA for the CDR3 is TGCGCCAGCAGGGCTAGCGGAACTTCCTACGAGCAGTACTTC. Its translation: CASRASGTSYEQYF.

This sequence joins TRBV6-6 and TRBJ1-4, with D unresolved. Looked up from germline, CDR1 is MNHNY and CDR2 is SVGAGI (reference sequence). The CDR3 loop spans 17 amino acids. Trimming stripped 5 bases from V and 0 bases from J, with 16 bases between. DNA of the CDR3: TGTGCCAGCAGTCGAACCCCGGGGAGCACAACTAATGAAAAACTGTTTTTT. Protein: CASSRTPGSTTNEKLFF.

The chain is built from TRBV19 and TRBJ2-1; possibly TRBD2 for D (6 bases). Germline V gene sequence: CDR1 LNHDA, CDR2 SQIVND (reference sequence). Between the trimmed V and J ends, which lost 9 bases and 0 bases, there was a span of 15 bases. The CDR3 covers 15 residues. CDR3 bases: TGTGCCAGCACCAGCGGGCTAAGCTCCTACAATGAGCAGTTCTTC. Protein: CASTSGLSSYNEQFF.

The chain has TRBV4-3 and TRBJ2-3; no reliable D call. V shed 0 bases and J shed 4 bases, with 11 bases lying between them. The CDR3 covers 15 residues. Germline lookup yields CDR1 LGHNA and CDR2 YSLEER. CDR3 residues: CASSQDLLGADTQYF. The CDR3 DNA reads TGCGCCAGCAGCCAAGATCTGCTAGGCGCAGATACGCAGTATTTT.

This chain links TRBV7-2 with TRBJ1-5, with no clear D. The germline V gene has CDR1 SGHTA and CDR2 FQGNSA. Trimming pared 5 bases from V and 0 bases from J, leaving 20 bases between. The CDR3 has 18 amino acids. The CDR3 region has the DNA TGTGCCAGCAGCCAAAGACCGCAGGAACCTTATAGCAATCAGCCCCAGCATTTT. Translation: CASSQRPQEPYSNQPQHF.

The chain employs TRBV12-3 or TRBV12-4 and TRBJ2-7, with D perhaps matching TRBD2 (5 bases). The CDR3 has 12 amino acids. V lost 6 bases and J 6 bases, leaving 12 bases between the germline ends. DNA for the CDR3: TGTGCCAGCAGCGCCAAAGGGAGCGAGCAGTACTTC. It codes for CASSAKGSEQYF.

The genes are TRBV9 and TRBJ2-7; 12 bases align to TRBD2. Germline V gives CDR1 SGDLS, CDR2 YYNGEE. This CDR3 spans 15 amino acids. V trimming: 4 bases; J trimming: 4 bases; junction bases outside the gene matches: 6. CDR3 in DNA: TGTGCCAGCAGCCGGACTAGCGGGGCACAGTACGAGCAGTACTTC. Translated: CASSRTSGAQYEQYF.

The chain links TRBV4-3 to TRBJ1-2; TRBD1 agrees at 8 bases. Germline V gives CDR1 LGHNA, CDR2 YSLEER. This CDR3 is 15 amino acids long. V shed 3 bases, J shed 0 bases, and the junction held 3 bases outside the gene matches. CDR3 sequence (DNA): TGCGCCAGCAGCCATAGGGACAGGACTAACTATGGCTACACCTTC. Amino acid sequence: CASSHRDRTNYGYTF.

This chain connects TRBV10-3 to TRBJ1-1, with 11 bases matching TRBD1. Germline-derived CDR1 and CDR2 are ENHRY and SYGVKD. V gave up 4 bases and J gave up 6 bases; unmatched junction bases: 10. The CDR3 runs 16 residues. The DNA for the CDR3 is TGTGCCATCAGTGCGCCTCCGGGACAGGGGGGCGCTGAAGCTTTCTTT. Encoded protein: CAISAPPGQGGAEAFF.

CDR3 bases: TGCAGTGCTAGTAGGCCGACAGGGGGCCTCAACGAGCAGTACTTC. Protein sequence: CSASRPTGGLNEQYF. This chain connects TRBV20-1 to TRBJ2-7, with 10 bases aligning to TRBD1. This CDR3 has 15 residues. Germline loops: CDR1 DFQATT, CDR2 SNEGSKA (reference sequence). V lost 3 bases and J lost 5; bases outside the gene matches: 10.

This clone was picked up one time. This CDR3 is also generated by other DNA sequences in the sample. V is TRBV20-1 and J is TRBJ2-3; tentative D call: TRBD2 (5 bases). The length of the CDR3 is 11 residues. Trimming cost V 3 bases and J 5 bases, with 6 bases left between them. CDR1 is DFQATT, CDR2 SNEGSKA, per germline (reference sequence). The CDR3: CSASRGDTQYF. The CDR3 DNA follows: TGCAGTGCTAGTCGGGGAGATACGCAGTATTTT.

This sequence joins TRBV10-3 and TRBJ2-2; 11 bases match TRBD2. The CDR3 runs 15 residues. V trimming: 6 bases; J trimming: 8 bases; junction bases outside the gene matches: 8. Germline values: CDR1 ENHRY, CDR2 SYGVKD. The chain's CDR3 is CAISPGTSGGGELFF. CDR3 bases: TGTGCCATCAGCCCCGGGACTAGCGGCGGGGGGGAGCTGTTTTTT.

The chain couples TRBV11-3 to TRBJ2-7; the D gene is possibly TRBD2 (5 bases). Germline loops: CDR1 SGHNT, CDR2 YENEEA. CDR3 length equals 14 residues. V was clipped by 4 bases and J by 7 bases, with 17 bases between them. DNA for the CDR3: TGTGCCAGCAGCTCCGGACTGGATCCACGGGAGCAGTACTTC. Translation gives CASSSGLDPREQYF.

This chain uses TRBV9 with TRBJ1-1, with no clear D. The germline V and J ends were trimmed by 0 bases and 4 bases, with 19 bases remaining between them. Per the germline V gene, CDR1 is SGDLS and CDR2 is YYNGEE. CDR3 length: 17 amino acids. The CDR3 nucleotides are TGTGCCAGCAGCGTAGAGGGTGGAGGGAGCGGCGGCACTGAAGCTTTCTTT. This codes for CASSVEGGGSGGTEAFF.

The chain links TRBV3-1 (or the pseudogene TRBV3-2) to TRBJ2-5; 10 bases are a match to TRBD2. Germline V lookup: CDR1 LGHDT, CDR2 YNNKEL (reference sequence). Unmatched junction bases numbered 12, after V lost 4 bases and J lost 4 bases. The CDR3 has 17 amino acids. The CDR3 bases are TGTGCCAGCAGCCTATTAGCGGGGGGAAGGGTTAGAGAGACCCAGTACTTC. Amino acid sequence: CASSLLAGGRVRETQYF.

This clone has only one observation. One end of the junction is discordant with germline, which a read error may explain. The chain combines TRBV6-1 with TRBJ2-2; D is perhaps TRBD2 (5 bases). From germline, CDR1 is MNHNS and CDR2 SASEGT. The CDR3 runs 13 residues. The CDR3 DNA reads as TGTGCCAGCAGTGAAGGGGTTCAACGGGAACTGTTTTTT. Amino acid sequence: CASSEGVQRELFF.

This clone was found many times. J is TRBJ2-5 and V is TRBV27; 8 nucleotides line up with TRBD1. Germline assignment: CDR1 MNHEY and CDR2 SMNVEV (reference sequence). The junction had 10 bases not matched to a gene; V was cut back by 5 bases and J by 5 bases. The length of the CDR3 is 15 residues. CDR3 in DNA: TGTGCCAGCAGTCCCACAGGGGGACGGTGGGAGACCCAGTACTTC. Protein product: CASSPTGGRWETQYF.

A remark on this clone: This sample includes further DNA sequences coding for the same CDR3. CDR3 nucleotide sequence: TGTGCCAGCAGTGAACAGGGCGGCTCCTACGAGCAGTACTTC. It codes for CASSEQGGSYEQYF. The chain recombines TRBV2 with TRBJ2-7; a weak D match, TRBD1 (5 bases). V gave up 2 bases and J gave up 0 bases, with 8 bases separating them. This CDR3 is 14 amino acids long. CDR1 is SNHLY, CDR2 FYNNEI, per germline.

The V call is TRBV11-2, the J call TRBJ2-1; 11 bases map to TRBD1. Per germline, CDR1 SGHAT and CDR2 FQNNGV. Germline trimming cut 6 bases from V and 3 bases from J; bases unmatched to any gene: 13. This CDR3 is built from 18 residues. Here the CDR3 reads CASRLTPPGTGGYNEQFF. CDR3 coding DNA: TGTGCCAGCAGGCTTACCCCCCCCGGGACAGGGGGCTACAATGAGCAGTTCTTC.

The rearrangement links TRBV9 to TRBJ2-3; weak D call: TRBD2 (5 bases). The CDR3 contains 14 residues. V lost 0 bases and J 7 bases, leaving 12 bases between the germline ends. CDR1 is SGDLS and CDR2 is YYNGEE in the germline V gene. CDR3 sequence (DNA): TGTGCCAGCAGCGTAGGGACTCCCGACTATACGCAGTATTTT. Translating gives CASSVGTPDYTQYF.

Remarks on this clone: Within the sample, other DNA sequences also encode this same CDR3. The V and J genes are TRBV2 and TRBJ1-2; 8 bases fit TRBD1. V lost 6 bases to trimming and J lost 8 bases; unmatched junction nucleotides: 5. The V gene's germline CDR1 is SNHLY and CDR2 FYNNEI. CDR3 length: 12 residues. CDR3 nucleotide sequence: TGTGCCAGCAGCCTGGACAGGGTGGGCTACACCTTC. It codes for CASSLDRVGYTF.

V usage is TRBV18 and J usage is TRBJ2-1, with D possibly matching TRBD2 (6 bases). V lost 2 bases to trimming and J lost 7 bases, with 21 bases between them. The CDR3 is 17 amino acids. Germline V gene lookup returns CDR1 KGHSH and CDR2 LQKENI. CDR3: CASSPVTPTRRGNEQFF. Here the CDR3 DNA reads TGTGCCAGCTCACCAGTGACACCGACCAGGAGGGGTAATGAGCAGTTCTTC.

This chain joins TRBV5-1 and TRBJ2-5; 10 nucleotides align to TRBD2. The CDR3 totals 14 residues. Trimming cost V 2 bases and J 7 bases; bases outside gene matches: 5. The germline V gene has CDR1 SGHRS and CDR2 YFSETQ. The chain's CDR3 is CASSLAGGPGTQYF. CDR3 DNA: TGCGCCAGCAGCTTAGCGGGAGGGCCTGGGACCCAGTACTTC.

The chain recombines TRBV7-2 with TRBJ2-3; 13 bases align to TRBD2. CDR1 is SGHTA and CDR2 is FQGNSA in the germline V gene. The CDR3 loop spans 18 amino acids. The junction had 10 bases not matched to a gene; V was cut back by 5 bases and J by 2 bases. CDR3 sequence reads: CASSGTSGTTMHTDTQYF. The CDR3, as DNA: TGTGCCAGCAGCGGGACTAGCGGGACGACAATGCACACAGATACGCAGTATTTT.

J is TRBJ2-3 and V is TRBV9; TRBD2 agrees at 14 bases. CDR1 is SGDLS, CDR2 YYNGEE, per germline. The CDR3 totals 20 residues. V trimming: 4 bases; J trimming: 1 base; junction bases outside the gene matches: 14. The CDR3 nucleotides are TGTGCCAGCAGCCAGACAGGCCTGGGACTAGCGGGGGCCCGCACAGATACGCAGTATTTT. It encodes CASSQTGLGLAGARTDTQYF.

This chain's CDR3 is CASSYLDNLYTEAFF. As DNA, the CDR3 is TGTGCCAGCAGTTACTTGGACAACTTATACACTGAAGCTTTCTTT. The rearrangement links TRBV6-5 to TRBJ1-1, with D possibly TRBD1 on 5 matching bases. The CDR3 extends over 15 amino acids. Per germline, CDR1 MNHEY and CDR2 SVGAGI. V lost 1 base and J lost 3, with 12 bases in between.

The rearrangement links TRBV2 to TRBJ1-6, with D possibly matching TRBD1 (5 bases). Looked up from germline, CDR1 is SNHLY and CDR2 is FYNNEI. CDR3 length: 14 amino acids. V gave up 8 bases and J gave up 9 bases, with 17 bases separating them. The DNA of the CDR3 is TGTGCCAGCCGTGGGGGTATTCGGGGTTCACCCCTCCACTTT. This encodes CASRGGIRGSPLHF.

The V call is TRBV2, the J call TRBJ1-2, with D tentatively TRBD1 (6 bases). There are 13 residues in the CDR3. V lost 5 bases to trimming and J lost 6 bases, with 13 bases between them. Per germline, CDR1 SNHLY and CDR2 FYNNEI. CDR3 protein: CASSSRGDNGYTF. CDR3 coding DNA: TGTGCCAGCAGTAGTCGGGGGGACAATGGCTACACCTTC.